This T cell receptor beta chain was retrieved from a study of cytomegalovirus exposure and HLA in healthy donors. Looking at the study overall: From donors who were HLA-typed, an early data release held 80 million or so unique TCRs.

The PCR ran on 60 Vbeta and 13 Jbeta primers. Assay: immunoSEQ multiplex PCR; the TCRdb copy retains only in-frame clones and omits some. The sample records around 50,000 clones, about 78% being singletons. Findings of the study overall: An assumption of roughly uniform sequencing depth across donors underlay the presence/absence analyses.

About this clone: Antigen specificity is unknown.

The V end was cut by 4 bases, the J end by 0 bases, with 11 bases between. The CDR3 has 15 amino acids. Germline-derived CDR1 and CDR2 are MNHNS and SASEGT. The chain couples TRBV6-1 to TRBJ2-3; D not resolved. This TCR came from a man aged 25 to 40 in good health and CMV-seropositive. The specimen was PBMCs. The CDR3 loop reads CASSGSGQSTDTQYF. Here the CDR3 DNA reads TGTGCCAGCAGTGGGTCAGGCCAAAGCACAGATACGCAGTATTTT.